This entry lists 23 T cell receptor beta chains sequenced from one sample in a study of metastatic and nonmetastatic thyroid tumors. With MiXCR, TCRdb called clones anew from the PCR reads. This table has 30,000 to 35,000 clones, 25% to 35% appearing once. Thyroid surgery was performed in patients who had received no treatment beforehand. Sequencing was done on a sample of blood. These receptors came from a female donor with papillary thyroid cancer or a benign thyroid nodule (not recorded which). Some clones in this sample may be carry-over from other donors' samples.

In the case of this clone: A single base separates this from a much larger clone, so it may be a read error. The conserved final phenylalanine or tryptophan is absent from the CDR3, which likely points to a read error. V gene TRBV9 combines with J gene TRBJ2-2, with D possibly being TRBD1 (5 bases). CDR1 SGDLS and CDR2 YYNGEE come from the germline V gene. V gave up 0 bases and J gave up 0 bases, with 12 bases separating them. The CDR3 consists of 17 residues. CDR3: CASSVAKGAPNTGELFS. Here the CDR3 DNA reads TGTGCCAGCAGCGTAGCTAAAGGGGCACCGAACACCGGGGAGCTGTTTTCT.

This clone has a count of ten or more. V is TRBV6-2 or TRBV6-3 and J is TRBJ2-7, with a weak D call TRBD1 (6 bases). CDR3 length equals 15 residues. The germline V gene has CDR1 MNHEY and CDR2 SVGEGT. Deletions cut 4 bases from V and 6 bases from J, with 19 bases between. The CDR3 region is CASSSSRTEAIEQYF. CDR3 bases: TGTGCCAGCAGTTCTTCTCGGACAGAGGCGATCGAGCAGTACTTC.

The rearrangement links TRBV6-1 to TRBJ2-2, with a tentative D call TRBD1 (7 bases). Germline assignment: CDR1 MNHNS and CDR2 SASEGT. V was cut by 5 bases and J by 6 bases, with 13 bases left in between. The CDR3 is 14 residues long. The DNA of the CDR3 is TGTGCCAGCAGTATAACAGGGGAGGCCGGGGAGCTGTTTTTT. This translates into CASSITGEAGELFF.

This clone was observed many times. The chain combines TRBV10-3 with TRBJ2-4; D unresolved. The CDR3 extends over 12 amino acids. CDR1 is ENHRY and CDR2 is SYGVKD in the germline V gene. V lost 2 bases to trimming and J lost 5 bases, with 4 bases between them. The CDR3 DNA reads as TGTGCCATCAGTGAGCCCGAAAACATTCAGTACTTC. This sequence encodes CAISEPENIQYF.

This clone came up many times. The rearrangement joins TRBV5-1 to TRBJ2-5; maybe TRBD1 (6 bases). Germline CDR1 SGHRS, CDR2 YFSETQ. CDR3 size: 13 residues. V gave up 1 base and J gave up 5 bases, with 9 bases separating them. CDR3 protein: CASSLQGSETQYF. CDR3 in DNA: TGCGCCAGCAGCTTGCAGGGGTCGGAGACCCAGTACTTC.

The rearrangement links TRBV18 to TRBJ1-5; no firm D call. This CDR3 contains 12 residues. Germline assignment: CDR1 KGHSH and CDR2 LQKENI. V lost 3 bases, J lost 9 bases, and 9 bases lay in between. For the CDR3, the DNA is TGTGCCAGCTCACCTGAGCCCGGGCCCCAGCATTTT. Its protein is CASSPEPGPQHF.

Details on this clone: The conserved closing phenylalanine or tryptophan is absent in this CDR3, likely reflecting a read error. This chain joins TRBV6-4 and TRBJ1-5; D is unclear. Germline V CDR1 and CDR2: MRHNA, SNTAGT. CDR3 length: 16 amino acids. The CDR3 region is CDSSDGWVLGNQPQHC. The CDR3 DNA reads TGTGACAGCAGCGACGGTTGGGTATTAGGCAATCAGCCCCAGCATTGT.

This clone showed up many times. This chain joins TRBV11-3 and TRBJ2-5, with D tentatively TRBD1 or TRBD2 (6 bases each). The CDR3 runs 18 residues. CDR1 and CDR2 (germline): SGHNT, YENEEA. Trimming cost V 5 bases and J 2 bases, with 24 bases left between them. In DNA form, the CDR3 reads TGTGCCAGCAGCCCTGGGGGGCGTGCCAGGATCGAACAAGAGACCCAGTACTTC. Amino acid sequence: CASSPGGRARIEQETQYF.

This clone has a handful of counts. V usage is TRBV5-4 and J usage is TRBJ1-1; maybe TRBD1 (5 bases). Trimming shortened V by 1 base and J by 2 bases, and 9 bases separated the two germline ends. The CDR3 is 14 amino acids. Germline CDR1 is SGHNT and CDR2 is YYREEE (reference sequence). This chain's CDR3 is CASSLRGDNTEAFF. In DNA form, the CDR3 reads TGTGCCAGCAGCTTGAGAGGGGATAACACTGAAGCTTTCTTT.

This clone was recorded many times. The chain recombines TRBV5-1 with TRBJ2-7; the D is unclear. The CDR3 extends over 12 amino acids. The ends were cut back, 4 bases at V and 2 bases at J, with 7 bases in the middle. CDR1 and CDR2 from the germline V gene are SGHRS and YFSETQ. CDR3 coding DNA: TGCGCCAGCAGCGCCGGACCCTACGAGCAGTACTTC. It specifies CASSAGPYEQYF.

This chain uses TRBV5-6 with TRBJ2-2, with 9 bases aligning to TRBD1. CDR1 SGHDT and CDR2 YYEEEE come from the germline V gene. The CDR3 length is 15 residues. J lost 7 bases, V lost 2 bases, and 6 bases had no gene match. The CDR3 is CASSFGQGWSGELFF. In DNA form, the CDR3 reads TGTGCCAGCAGCTTCGGACAGGGGTGGAGCGGGGAGCTGTTTTTT.

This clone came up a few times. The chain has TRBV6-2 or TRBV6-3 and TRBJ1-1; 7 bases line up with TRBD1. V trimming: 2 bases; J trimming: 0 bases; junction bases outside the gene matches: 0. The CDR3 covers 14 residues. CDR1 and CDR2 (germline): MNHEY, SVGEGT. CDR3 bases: TGTGCCAGCAGTTACAGGGGGCTGAACACTGAAGCTTTCTTT. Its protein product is CASSYRGLNTEAFF.

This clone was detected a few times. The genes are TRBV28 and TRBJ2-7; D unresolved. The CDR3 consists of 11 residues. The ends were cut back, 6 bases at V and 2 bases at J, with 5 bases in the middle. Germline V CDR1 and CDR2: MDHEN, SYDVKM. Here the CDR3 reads CASRRTYEQYF. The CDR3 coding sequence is TGTGCCAGCAGGAGAACCTACGAGCAGTACTTC.

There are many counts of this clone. CDR3 loop: CASSDQRVWTYEQYF. CDR3 in DNA: TGCGCCAGCAGTGATCAGCGGGTTTGGACCTACGAGCAGTACTTC. The V and J genes are TRBV10-2 and TRBJ2-7, with TRBD2 as a possible D gene (6 bases). CDR1 is WSHSY and CDR2 is SAAADI in the germline V gene. V was pared by 3 bases and J by 2 bases, with 14 bases between. The CDR3 runs 15 residues.

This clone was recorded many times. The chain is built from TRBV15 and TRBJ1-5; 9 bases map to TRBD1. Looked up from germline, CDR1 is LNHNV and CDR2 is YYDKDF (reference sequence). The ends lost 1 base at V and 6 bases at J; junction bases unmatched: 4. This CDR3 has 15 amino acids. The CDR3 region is CATSRGTGGVQPQHF. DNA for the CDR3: TGTGCCACCAGCAGAGGCACAGGGGGCGTTCAGCCCCAGCATTTT.

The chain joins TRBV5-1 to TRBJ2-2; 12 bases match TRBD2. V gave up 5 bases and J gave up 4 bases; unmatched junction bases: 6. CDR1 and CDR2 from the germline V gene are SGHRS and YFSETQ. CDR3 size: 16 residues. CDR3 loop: CASSLAGGPGTGELFF. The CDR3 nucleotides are TGCGCCAGCAGTCTAGCGGGAGGGCCTGGCACCGGGGAGCTGTTTTTT.

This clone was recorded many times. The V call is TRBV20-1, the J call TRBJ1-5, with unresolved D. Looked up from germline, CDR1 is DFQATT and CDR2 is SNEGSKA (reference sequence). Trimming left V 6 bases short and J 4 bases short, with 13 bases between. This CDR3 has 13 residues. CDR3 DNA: TGCAGTGCAAGGAAGGGTGGGAATCAGCCCCAGCATTTT. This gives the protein CSARKGGNQPQHF.

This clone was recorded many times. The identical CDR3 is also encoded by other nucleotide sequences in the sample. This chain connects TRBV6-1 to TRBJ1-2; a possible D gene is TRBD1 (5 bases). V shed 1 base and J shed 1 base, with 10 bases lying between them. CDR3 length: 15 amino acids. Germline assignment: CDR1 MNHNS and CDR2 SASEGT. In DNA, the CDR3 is TGTGCCAGCAGTGAAGGCGGGGGAGTTAACTATGGCTACACCTTC. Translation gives CASSEGGGVNYGYTF.

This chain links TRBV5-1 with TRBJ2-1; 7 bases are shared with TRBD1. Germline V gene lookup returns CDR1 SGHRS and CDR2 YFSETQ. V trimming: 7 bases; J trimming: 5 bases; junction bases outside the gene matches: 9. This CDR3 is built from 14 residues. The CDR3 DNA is TGCGCCAGCGAGACAGGGTATGGAGACAATGAGCAGTTCTTC. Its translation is CASETGYGDNEQFF.

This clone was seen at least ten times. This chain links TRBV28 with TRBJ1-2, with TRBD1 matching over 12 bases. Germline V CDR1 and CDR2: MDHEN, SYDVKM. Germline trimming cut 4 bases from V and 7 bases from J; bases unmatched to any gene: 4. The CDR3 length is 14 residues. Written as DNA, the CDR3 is TGTGCCAGCAGTTCGGGACAGGGGGCGTGTGGCTACACCTTC. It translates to CASSSGQGACGYTF.

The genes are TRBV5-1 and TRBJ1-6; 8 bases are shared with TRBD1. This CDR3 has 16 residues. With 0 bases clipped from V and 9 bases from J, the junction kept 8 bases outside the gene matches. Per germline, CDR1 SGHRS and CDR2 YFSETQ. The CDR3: CASSLGAGGSGSPLHF. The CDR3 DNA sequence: TGCGCCAGCAGCTTGGGAGCAGGGGGCTCCGGTTCACCCCTCCACTTT.

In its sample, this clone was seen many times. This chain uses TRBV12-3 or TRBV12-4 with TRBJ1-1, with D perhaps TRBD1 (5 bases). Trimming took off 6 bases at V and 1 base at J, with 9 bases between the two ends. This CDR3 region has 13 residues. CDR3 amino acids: CASSLTENTEAFF. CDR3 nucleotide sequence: TGTGCCAGCAGCCTGACAGAGAACACTGAAGCTTTCTTT.

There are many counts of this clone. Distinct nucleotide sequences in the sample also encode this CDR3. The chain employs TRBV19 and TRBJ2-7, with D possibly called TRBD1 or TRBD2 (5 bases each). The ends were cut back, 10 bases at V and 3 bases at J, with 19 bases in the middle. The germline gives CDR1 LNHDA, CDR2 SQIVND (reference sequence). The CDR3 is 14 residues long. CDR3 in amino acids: CAITEGRVYYEQYF. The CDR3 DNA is TGTGCCATCACTGAGGGGCGGGTCTACTACGAGCAGTACTTC.